This T cell receptor (beta chain) is drawn from a study of blood T cell repertoires in COVID-19. Study-wide context: The study drew acute and convalescent COVID-19 samples from the United States, Italy and Spain. PBMCs, B-cell-depleted T cells, or T cells provided the cDNA or gDNA that made up the material.

Original methodology: Amplifying reference gene primers gave estimates of nucleated cell counts. Data came from immunoSEQ multiplex PCR; TCRdb stores just in-frame clones and leaves some out. From that table come the V and J calls and clone size; the DNA was used to work out D and trimming. The sample records 300,000 to 400,000 clones, roughly 89% being singletons. Germline CDR1 SGHNT, CDR2 YYREEE (reference sequence). The trim removed 2 bases at V and 0 bases at J, leaving 5 bases unmatched. This CDR3 has 16 residues. Sample: peripheral blood. V is TRBV5-4 and J is TRBJ1-3; 7 bases map to TRBD1. This TCR came from a young woman who had recovered from COVID-19. Here the CDR3 DNA reads TGTGCCAGCAGCTTAGGACAGGTTAGCTCTGGAAACACCATATATTTT. Translated, it gives CASSLGQVSSGNTIYF. Based on the CDR3 plus reference TRBV5-4 and TRBJ1-3, the full variable domain is ETGVTQSPTHLIKTRGQQVTLRCSSQSGHNTVSWYQQALGQGPQFIFQYYREEENGRGNFPPRFSGLQFPNYSSELNVNALELDDSALYLCASSLGQVSSGNTIYFGEGSWLTVV.